This TCR beta chain was identified during a study of shared clonotypes between healthy human individuals. The assay was immunoSEQ multiplex PCR, and TCRdb's table has in-frame clones only and misses some. The sample includes about 730,000 clones, 55% to 75% seen only once; the top ten take around 1.7%. The study drew its donors from healthy HIV-negative adults without recent acute infections or vaccinations. In the CD4+ fraction, cells were divided into CD45RA+ naive and CD45RA-negative memory subsets. General observations from the study: Non-shared clonotypes were found to have lower generation probabilities than the clonotypes that were shared by all four of the sorted-subset donors.

There are 16 residues in the CDR3. CDR1 and CDR2 from the germline V gene are MDHEN and SYDVKM. J was trimmed by 4 bases and V by 4 bases; bases with no gene match: 7. This clone was detected once. Its antigen remains unidentified. The chain is built from TRBV28 and TRBJ2-2; 9 nucleotides line up with TRBD2. Sequencing used memory CD4+ T cells sorted from blood. Subset here: CD45RA-negative fraction. The receptor's source is a woman aged 25 to 39 in good health. CDR3 bases: TGTGCCAGCAGTTCCATTATAGCGGGAGCCACCGGGGAGCTGTTTTTT. The encoded protein is CASSSIIAGATGELFF.